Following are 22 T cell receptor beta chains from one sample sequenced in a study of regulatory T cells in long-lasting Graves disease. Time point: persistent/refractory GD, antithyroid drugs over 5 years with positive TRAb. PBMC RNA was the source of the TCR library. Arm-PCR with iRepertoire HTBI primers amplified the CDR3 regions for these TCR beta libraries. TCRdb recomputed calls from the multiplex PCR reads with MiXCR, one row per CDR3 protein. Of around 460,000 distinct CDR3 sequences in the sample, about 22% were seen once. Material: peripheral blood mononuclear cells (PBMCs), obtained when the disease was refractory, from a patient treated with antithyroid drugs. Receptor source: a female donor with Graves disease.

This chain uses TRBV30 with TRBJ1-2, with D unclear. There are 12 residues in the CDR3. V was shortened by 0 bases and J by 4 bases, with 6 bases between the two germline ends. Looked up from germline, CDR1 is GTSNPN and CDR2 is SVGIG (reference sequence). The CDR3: CAWSVTAYGYTF. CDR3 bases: TGTGCCTGGAGTGTAACGGCCTATGGCTACACCTTC.

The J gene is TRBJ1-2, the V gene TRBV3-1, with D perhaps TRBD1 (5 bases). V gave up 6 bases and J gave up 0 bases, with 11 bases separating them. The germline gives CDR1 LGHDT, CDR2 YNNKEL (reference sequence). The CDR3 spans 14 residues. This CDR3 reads CASRNQGANYGYTF. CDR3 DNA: TGTGCCAGCAGGAATCAGGGAGCTAACTATGGCTACACCTTC.

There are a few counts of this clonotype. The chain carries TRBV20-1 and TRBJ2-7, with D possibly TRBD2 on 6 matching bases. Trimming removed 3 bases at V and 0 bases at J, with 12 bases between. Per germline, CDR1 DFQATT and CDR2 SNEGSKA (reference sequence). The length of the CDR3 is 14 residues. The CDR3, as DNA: TGCAGTGCTAGCGGGTTGGGGGGCTCCTACGAGCAGTACTTC. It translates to CSASGLGGSYEQYF.

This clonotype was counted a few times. The CDR3 sequence is CASGVSMTDTQYF. DNA for the CDR3: TGTGCTAGTGGGGTGTCGATGACGGATACGCAGTATTTT. This sequence joins TRBV12-5 and TRBJ2-3; D is undetermined. This CDR3 has 13 amino acids. Looked up from germline, CDR1 is LGHNT and CDR2 is FRNRAP. Trimming removed 6 bases at V and 6 bases at J, with 13 bases between.

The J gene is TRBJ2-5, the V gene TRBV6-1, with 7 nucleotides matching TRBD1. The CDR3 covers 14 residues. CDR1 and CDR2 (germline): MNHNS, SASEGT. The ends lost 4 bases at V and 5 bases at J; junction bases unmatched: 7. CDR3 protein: CASSAGGQEETQYF. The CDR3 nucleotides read TGTGCCAGCAGTGCAGGGGGTCAAGAGGAGACCCAGTACTTC.

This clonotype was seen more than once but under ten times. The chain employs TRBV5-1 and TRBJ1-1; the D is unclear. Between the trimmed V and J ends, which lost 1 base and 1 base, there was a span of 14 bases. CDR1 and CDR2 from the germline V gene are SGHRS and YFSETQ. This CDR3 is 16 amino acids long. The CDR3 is CASSLTLDSRNTEAFF. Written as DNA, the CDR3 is TGCGCCAGCAGCTTGACACTGGACTCACGGAACACTGAAGCTTTCTTT.

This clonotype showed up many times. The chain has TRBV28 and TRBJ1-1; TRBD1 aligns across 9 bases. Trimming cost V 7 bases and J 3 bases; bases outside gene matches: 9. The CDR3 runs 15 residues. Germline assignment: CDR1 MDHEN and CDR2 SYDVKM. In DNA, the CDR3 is TGTGCCAGCACTACAGGGGGCGCACCGGACACTGAAGCTTTCTTT. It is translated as CASTTGGAPDTEAFF.

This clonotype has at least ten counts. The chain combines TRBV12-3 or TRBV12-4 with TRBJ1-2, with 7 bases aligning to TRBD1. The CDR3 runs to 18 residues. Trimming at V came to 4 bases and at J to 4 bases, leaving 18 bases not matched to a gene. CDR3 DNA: TGTGCCAGCAGTTCCACCCCCCAGGGGGGTCCGCCCGTCTATGGCTACACCTTC. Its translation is CASSSTPQGGPPVYGYTF.

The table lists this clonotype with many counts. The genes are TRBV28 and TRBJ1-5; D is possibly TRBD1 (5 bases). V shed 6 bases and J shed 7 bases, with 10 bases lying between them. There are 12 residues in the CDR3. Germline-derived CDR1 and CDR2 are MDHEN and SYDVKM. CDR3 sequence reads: CASRPRGQPQHF. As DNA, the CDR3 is TGTGCCAGCAGACCGCGGGGGCAGCCCCAGCATTTT.

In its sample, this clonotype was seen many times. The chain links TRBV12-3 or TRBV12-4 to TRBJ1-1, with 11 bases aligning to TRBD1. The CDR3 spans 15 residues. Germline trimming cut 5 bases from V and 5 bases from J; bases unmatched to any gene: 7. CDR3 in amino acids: CASSPGQGAGTEAFF. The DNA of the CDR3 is TGTGCCAGCAGTCCTGGACAGGGGGCGGGGACTGAAGCTTTCTTT.

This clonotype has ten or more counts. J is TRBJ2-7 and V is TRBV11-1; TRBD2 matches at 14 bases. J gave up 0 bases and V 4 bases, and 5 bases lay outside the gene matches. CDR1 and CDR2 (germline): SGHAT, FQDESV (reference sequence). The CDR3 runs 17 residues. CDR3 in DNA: TGTGCCAGCAGCTCGAGGACTAGCGGGAGGTACTCCTACGAGCAGTACTTC. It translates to CASSSRTSGRYSYEQYF.

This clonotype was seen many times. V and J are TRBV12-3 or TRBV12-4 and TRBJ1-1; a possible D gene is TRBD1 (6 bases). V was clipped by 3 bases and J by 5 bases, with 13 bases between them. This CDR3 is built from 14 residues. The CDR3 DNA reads TGTGCCAGCAGTTTTCGGGGGGCTCGAACTGAAGCTTTCTTT. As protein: CASSFRGARTEAFF.

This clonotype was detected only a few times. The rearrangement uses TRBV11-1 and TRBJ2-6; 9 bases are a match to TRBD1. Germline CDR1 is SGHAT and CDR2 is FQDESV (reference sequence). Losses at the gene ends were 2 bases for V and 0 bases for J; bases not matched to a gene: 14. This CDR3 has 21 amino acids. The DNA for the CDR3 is TGTGCCAGCAGCTTAAGGCCAGGCTGGACAGGGGATAACTCTGGGGCCAACGTCCTGACTTTC. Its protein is CASSLRPGWTGDNSGANVLTF.

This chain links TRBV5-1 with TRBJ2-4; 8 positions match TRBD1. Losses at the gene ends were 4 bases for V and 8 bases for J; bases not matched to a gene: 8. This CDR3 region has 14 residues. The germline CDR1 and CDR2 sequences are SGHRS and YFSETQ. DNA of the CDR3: TGCGCCAGCAGCCCCAGGGGGCCCGTGGACATTCAGTACTTC. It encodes CASSPRGPVDIQYF.

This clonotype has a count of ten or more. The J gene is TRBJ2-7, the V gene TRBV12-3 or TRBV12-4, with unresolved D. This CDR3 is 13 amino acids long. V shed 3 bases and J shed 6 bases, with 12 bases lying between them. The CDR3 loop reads CASSFQPRFEQYF. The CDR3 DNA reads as TGTGCCAGCAGTTTTCAGCCCAGGTTCGAGCAGTACTTC.

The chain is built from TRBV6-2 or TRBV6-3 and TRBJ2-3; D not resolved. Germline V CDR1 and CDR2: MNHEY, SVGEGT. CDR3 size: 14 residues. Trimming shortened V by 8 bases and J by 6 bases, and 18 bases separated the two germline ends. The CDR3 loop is CASRIPTRADTQYF. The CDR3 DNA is TGTGCCAGCCGGATTCCTACAAGAGCTGATACGCAGTATTTT.

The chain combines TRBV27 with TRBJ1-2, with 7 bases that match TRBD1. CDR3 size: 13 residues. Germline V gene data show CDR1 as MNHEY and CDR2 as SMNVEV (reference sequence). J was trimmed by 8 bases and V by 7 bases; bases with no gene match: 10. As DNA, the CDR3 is TGTGCCAGCAAAAGGACAGGCGAGGAAGGCTACACCTTC. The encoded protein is CASKRTGEEGYTF.

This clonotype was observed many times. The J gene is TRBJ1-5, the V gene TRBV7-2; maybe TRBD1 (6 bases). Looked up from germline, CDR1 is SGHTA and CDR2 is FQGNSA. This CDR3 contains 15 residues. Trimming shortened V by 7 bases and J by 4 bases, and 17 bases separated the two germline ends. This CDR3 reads CASTPSGAENQPQHF. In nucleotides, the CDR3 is TGTGCCAGCACCCCCTCAGGGGCGGAAAATCAGCCCCAGCATTTT.

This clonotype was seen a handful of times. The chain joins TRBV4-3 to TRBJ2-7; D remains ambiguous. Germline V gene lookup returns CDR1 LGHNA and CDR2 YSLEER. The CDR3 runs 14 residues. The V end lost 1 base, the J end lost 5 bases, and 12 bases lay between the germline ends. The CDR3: CASSQGEGRNEQYF. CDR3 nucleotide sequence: TGCGCCAGCAGCCAAGGAGAAGGCCGGAACGAGCAGTACTTC.

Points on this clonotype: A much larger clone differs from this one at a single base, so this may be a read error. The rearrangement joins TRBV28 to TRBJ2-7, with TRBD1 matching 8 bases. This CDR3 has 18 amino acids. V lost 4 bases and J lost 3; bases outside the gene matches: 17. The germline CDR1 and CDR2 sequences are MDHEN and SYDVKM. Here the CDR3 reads CASSSLSRTGKRGYEQYF. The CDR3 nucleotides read TGTGCCAGCAGTTCCTTATCCCGGACAGGGAAGAGGGGCTACGAGCAGTACTTC. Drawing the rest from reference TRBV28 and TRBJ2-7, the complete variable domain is DVKVTQSSRYLVKRTGEKVFLECVQDMDHENMFWYRQDPGLGLRLIYFSYDVKMKEKGDIPEGYSVSREKKERFSLILESASTNQTSMYLCASSSLSRTGKRGYEQYFGPGTRLTVT.

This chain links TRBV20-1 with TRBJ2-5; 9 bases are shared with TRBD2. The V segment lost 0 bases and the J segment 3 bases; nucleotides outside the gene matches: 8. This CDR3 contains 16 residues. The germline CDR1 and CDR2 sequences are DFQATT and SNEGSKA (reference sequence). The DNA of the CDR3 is TGCAGTGCTAGAGATTGGCTAGCGGGAACTAAAGAGACCCAGTACTTC. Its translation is CSARDWLAGTKETQYF.

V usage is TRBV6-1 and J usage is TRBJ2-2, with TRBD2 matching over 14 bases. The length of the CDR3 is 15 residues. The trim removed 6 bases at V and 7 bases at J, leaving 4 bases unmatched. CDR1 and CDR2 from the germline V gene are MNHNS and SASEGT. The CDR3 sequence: CASRGTSGSDGELFF. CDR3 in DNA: TGTGCCAGCAGGGGGACTAGCGGGAGTGACGGGGAGCTGTTTTTT.